Shown below are 20 T cell receptor beta chains from a single sample sequenced in a study of blood T cell repertoires in COVID-19. Repertoires were generated with immunoSEQ multiplex PCR, while TCRdb's copy carries only in-frame clones and drops some. Among 100,000 to 150,000 clones, roughly 86% were seen once, and the ten largest hold roughly 11%. Material for sequencing was peripheral blood. These receptors came from a woman in her 70s with COVID-19, enrolled during active disease.

The rearrangement links TRBV12-3 or TRBV12-4 to TRBJ1-5, with D possibly being TRBD1 (6 bases). The length of the CDR3 is 13 residues. Trimming removed 3 bases from V and 6 bases from J, with 9 bases in between. CDR3 residues: CASSFSGVQPQHF. In DNA, the CDR3 is TGTGCCAGCAGTTTTTCAGGGGTTCAGCCCCAGCATTTT.

This sequence joins TRBV29-1 and TRBJ2-5, with 14 bases that match TRBD2. Germline CDR1 SQVTM, CDR2 ANQGSEA. Trimming removed 7 bases from V and 4 bases from J; junction bases left unmatched: 5. This CDR3 is built from 14 residues. CDR3 amino acids: CSASGLAGVETQYF. The DNA of the CDR3 is TGCAGCGCCTCGGGACTAGCGGGGGTAGAGACCCAGTACTTC. The full variable domain, rest sourced from reference TRBV29-1 and TRBJ2-5, is SAVISQKPSRDICQRGTSLTIQCQVDSQVTMMFWYRQQPGQSLTLIATANQGSEATYESGFVIDKFPISRPNLTFSTLTVSNMSPEDSSIYLCSASGLAGVETQYFGPGTRLLVL.

The chain carries TRBV19 and TRBJ2-2, with 7 bases that match TRBD2. After removal of 6 bases from V and 3 bases from J, the junction contained 10 bases not matched to a gene. The CDR3 totals 16 residues. Germline CDR1 is LNHDA and CDR2 is SQIVND (reference sequence). DNA of the CDR3: TGTGCCAGTAGGGCTAACCGGGGGGTCTACACCGGGGAGCTGTTTTTT. It encodes CASRANRGVYTGELFF.

The chain links TRBV5-4 to TRBJ1-6; 7 nucleotides line up with TRBD1. Germline trimming cut 1 base from V and 10 bases from J; bases unmatched to any gene: 11. Germline CDR1 reads SGHNT; CDR2 reads YYREEE (reference sequence). The CDR3 totals 16 residues. The CDR3 loop reads CASSLSPRGQRSPLHF. As DNA, the CDR3 is TGTGCCAGCAGCTTGTCCCCGAGGGGGCAGCGATCACCCCTCCACTTT.

This chain links TRBV2 with TRBJ2-1, with TRBD2 matching over 9 bases. CDR3 length: 15 amino acids. Germline V gene sequence: CDR1 SNHLY, CDR2 FYNNEI. V lost 6 bases to trimming and J lost 4 bases; unmatched junction nucleotides: 7. CDR3 in DNA: TGTGCCAGCAGGCCAGGGACTAGCTCGTACAATGAGCAGTTCTTC. As protein: CASRPGTSSYNEQFF.

This chain connects TRBV5-1 to TRBJ1-1; a possible D gene is TRBD1 (5 bases). V dropped 4 bases and J dropped 11 bases, with 21 bases sitting between them. Germline CDR1 SGHRS, CDR2 YFSETQ. The CDR3 spans 14 residues. CDR3 sequence: CASSLPDRFSGAFF. The CDR3 DNA reads as TGCGCCAGCAGCCTACCCGACAGATTCTCTGGGGCTTTCTTT.

This sequence joins TRBV6-1 and TRBJ1-2; no firm D call. The CDR3 is made up of 14 amino acids. The germline V gene has CDR1 MNHNS and CDR2 SASEGT. With 3 bases removed from V and 5 bases from J, the gap between germline ends came to 13 bases. This CDR3 is CASSDVPEKYGYTF. As DNA, the CDR3 is TGTGCCAGCAGTGATGTCCCGGAGAAGTATGGCTACACCTTC.

The chain links TRBV20-1 to TRBJ1-1; D is ambiguous. Germline V gene data show CDR1 as DFQATT and CDR2 as SNEGSKA (reference sequence). V was shortened by 6 bases and J by 8 bases, with 10 bases between the two germline ends. CDR3 length equals 10 residues. The CDR3 DNA reads TGCAGTGCCGTGGGCAGGGAAGCTTTCTTT. Translated, it gives CSAVGREAFF.

The rearrangement joins TRBV19 to TRBJ1-3, with 11 bases identical to TRBD1. This CDR3 comprises 15 residues. The trim removed 5 bases at V and 1 base at J, leaving 1 base unmatched. Germline V lookup: CDR1 LNHDA, CDR2 SQIVND (reference sequence). For the CDR3, the DNA is TGTGCCAGTAGTGGACAGGGGGCGTCTGGAAACACCATATATTTT. Its protein is CASSGQGASGNTIYF.

Written as DNA, the CDR3 is TGTGCCAGCAGTTTATGGGCGGGAACGTATGGCTACACCTTC. This encodes CASSLWAGTYGYTF. This chain links TRBV28 with TRBJ1-2; the D is unclear. With 0 bases removed from V and 5 bases from J, the gap between germline ends came to 10 bases. Germline CDR1 is MDHEN and CDR2 is SYDVKM. CDR3 length equals 14 residues.

This chain uses TRBV14 with TRBJ2-1; 7 bases are a match to TRBD1. This CDR3 is built from 14 residues. Germline V lookup: CDR1 SGHDN, CDR2 FVKESK. V trimming: 4 bases; J trimming: 8 bases; junction bases outside the gene matches: 8. The CDR3 bases are TGTGCCAGCAGCCGAGAAAGGGGGCTGGATGAGCAGTTCTTC. Translating it yields CASSRERGLDEQFF.

The chain has TRBV2 and TRBJ1-6; 7 nucleotides agree with TRBD1. Germline assignment: CDR1 SNHLY and CDR2 FYNNEI. V shed 10 bases, J shed 5 bases, and the junction held 8 bases outside the gene matches. This CDR3 has 14 amino acids. The CDR3 loop is CATEQGSDNSPLHF. The CDR3 region has the DNA TGTGCCACGGAACAGGGGAGCGATAATTCACCCCTCCACTTT.

This rearrangement joins TRBV6-5 to TRBJ2-7; 12 bases match TRBD1. CDR3 length equals 15 residues. V lost 6 bases to trimming and J lost 4 bases; unmatched junction nucleotides: 7. The germline V gene encodes CDR1 MNHEY and CDR2 SVGAGI. CDR3 in DNA: TGTGCCAGCAGCGGGGGGACAGGGGGCTTGTACGAGCAGTACTTC. Its translation: CASSGGTGGLYEQYF.

V is TRBV5-1 and J is TRBJ2-7, with D possibly TRBD1 on 5 matching bases. Germline V gene data show CDR1 as SGHRS and CDR2 as YFSETQ. The V and J ends lost 4 bases and 4 bases respectively, with 12 bases between them. CDR3 size: 13 residues. CDR3 protein: CASSPGILYEQYF. The CDR3 nucleotides are TGCGCCAGCAGCCCAGGGATTCTGTACGAGCAGTACTTC.

The rearrangement joins TRBV30 to TRBJ2-3, with 8 positions matching TRBD2. Germline values: CDR1 GTSNPN, CDR2 SVGIG (reference sequence). This CDR3 region has 13 residues. Trimming cost V 7 bases and J 1 base; bases outside gene matches: 4. The CDR3 loop reads CASARGGTDTQYF. CDR3 DNA: TGTGCCTCCGCGCGGGGGGGCACAGATACGCAGTATTTT.

The J gene is TRBJ1-2, the V gene TRBV11-2; TRBD1 is a possible D gene (5 bases). The CDR3 has 13 residues. The ends were cut back, 5 bases at V and 6 bases at J, with 13 bases in the middle. Germline values: CDR1 SGHAT, CDR2 FQNNGV. Here the CDR3 reads CASSLTRVNGYTF. The CDR3 nucleotides read TGTGCCAGCAGCCTCACCAGGGTAAATGGCTACACCTTC.

The rearrangement uses TRBV11-2 and TRBJ2-7, with 10 positions matching TRBD2. This CDR3 has 16 amino acids. The germline gives CDR1 SGHAT, CDR2 FQNNGV. With V trimmed by 5 bases and J by 6 bases, 13 bases remained unmatched. CDR3 nucleotide sequence: TGTGCCAGCAGCAGAGCGGGGGGGCCCCCCTCGCGCGAGCAGTACTTC. Amino acids: CASSRAGGPPSREQYF.

A single count supports this clone. The V gene is TRBV14, the J gene TRBJ1-6, with D unresolved. V was pared by 0 bases and J by 4 bases, with 7 bases between. The CDR3 is made up of 15 amino acids. Germline V gene sequence: CDR1 SGHDN, CDR2 FVKESK. The CDR3 is CASSQDRGYNSPLHF. CDR3 DNA: TGTGCCAGCAGCCAAGATCGGGGTTATAATTCACCCCTCCACTTT.

This chain uses TRBV11-2 with TRBJ1-2, with 11 bases that match TRBD1. The CDR3 spans 15 residues. CDR1 and CDR2 from the germline V gene are SGHAT and FQNNGV. Unmatched junction bases numbered 6, after V lost 5 bases and J lost 4 bases. For the CDR3, the DNA is TGTGCCAGCAGCCAGGGGACAGGGGGGATCTATGGCTACACCTTC. Translated: CASSQGTGGIYGYTF.

The CDR3 protein is CASSQSGTRGTEAFF. The CDR3 nucleotides read TGTGCCAGCAGCCAGTCCGGGACTAGGGGAACTGAAGCTTTCTTT. The chain links TRBV3-1 (or the pseudogene TRBV3-2) to TRBJ1-1, with a possible D match to TRBD1 (5 bases). V lost 3 bases to trimming and J lost 5 bases, with 16 bases between them. Germline CDR1 LGHDT, CDR2 YNNKEL (reference sequence). This CDR3 spans 15 amino acids.